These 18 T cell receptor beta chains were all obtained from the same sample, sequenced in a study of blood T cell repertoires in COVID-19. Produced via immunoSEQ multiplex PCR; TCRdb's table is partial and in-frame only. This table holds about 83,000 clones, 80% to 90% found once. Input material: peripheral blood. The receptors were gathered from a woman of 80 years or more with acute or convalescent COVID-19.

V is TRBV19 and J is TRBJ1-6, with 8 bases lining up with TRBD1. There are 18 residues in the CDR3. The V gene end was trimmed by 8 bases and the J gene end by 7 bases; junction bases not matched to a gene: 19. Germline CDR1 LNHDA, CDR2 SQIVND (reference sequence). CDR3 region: CASHIRDRWGRGNSPLHF. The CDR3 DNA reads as TGTGCCAGTCATATCCGGGACAGGTGGGGTAGGGGCAATTCACCCCTCCACTTT.

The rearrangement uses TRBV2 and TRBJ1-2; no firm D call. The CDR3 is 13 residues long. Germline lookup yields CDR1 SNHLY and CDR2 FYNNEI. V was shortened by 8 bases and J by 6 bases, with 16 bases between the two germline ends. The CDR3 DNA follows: TGTGCCAGCGGGCTTGAGGGATTCGATGGCTACACCTTC. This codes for CASGLEGFDGYTF.

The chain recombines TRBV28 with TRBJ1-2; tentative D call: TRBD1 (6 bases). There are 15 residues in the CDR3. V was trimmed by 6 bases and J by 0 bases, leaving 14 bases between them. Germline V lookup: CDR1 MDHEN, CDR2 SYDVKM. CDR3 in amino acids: CASSAPWTANYGYTF. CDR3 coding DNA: TGTGCCAGCAGCGCCCCTTGGACAGCTAACTATGGCTACACCTTC.

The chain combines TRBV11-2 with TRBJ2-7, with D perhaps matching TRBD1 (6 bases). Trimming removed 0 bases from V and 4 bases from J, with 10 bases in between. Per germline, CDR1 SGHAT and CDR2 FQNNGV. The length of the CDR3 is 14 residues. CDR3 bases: TGTGCCAGCAGCTTAGAGACAGGTCCGTACGAGCAGTACTTC. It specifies CASSLETGPYEQYF.

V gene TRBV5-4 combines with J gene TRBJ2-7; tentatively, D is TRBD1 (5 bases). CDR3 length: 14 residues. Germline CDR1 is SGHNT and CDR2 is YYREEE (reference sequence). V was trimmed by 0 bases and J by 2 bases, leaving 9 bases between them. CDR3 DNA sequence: TGTGCCAGCAGCTTGGAGGGGATCGCCTACGAGCAGTACTTC. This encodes CASSLEGIAYEQYF.

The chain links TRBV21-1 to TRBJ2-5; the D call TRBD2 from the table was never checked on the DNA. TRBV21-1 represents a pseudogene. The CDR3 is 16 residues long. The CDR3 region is CASSETSGSYQETQYF. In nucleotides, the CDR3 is TGTGCCAGCAGCGAGACTAGCGGGAGCTACCAAGAGACCCAGTACTTC.

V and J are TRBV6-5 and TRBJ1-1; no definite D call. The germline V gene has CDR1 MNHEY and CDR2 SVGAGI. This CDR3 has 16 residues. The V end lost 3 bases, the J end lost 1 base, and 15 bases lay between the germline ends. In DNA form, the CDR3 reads TGTGCCAGCAGTTATAGGTCCGCGGGAGGGAACACTGAAGCTTTCTTT. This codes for CASSYRSAGGNTEAFF.

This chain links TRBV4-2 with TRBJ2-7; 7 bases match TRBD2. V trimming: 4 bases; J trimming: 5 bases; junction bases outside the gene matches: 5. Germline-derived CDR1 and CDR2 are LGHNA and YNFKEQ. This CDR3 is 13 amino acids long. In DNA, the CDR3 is TGTGCCAGCAGCCCCCGGGAGGCCCACGAGCAGTACTTC. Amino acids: CASSPREAHEQYF.

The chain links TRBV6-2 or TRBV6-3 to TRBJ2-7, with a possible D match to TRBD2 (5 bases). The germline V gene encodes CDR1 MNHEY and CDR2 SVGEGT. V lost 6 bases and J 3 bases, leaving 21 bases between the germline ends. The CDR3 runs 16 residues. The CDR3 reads CASSPELWRAIYEQYF. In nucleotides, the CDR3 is TGTGCCAGCAGCCCCGAGCTCTGGCGGGCCATCTACGAGCAGTACTTC.

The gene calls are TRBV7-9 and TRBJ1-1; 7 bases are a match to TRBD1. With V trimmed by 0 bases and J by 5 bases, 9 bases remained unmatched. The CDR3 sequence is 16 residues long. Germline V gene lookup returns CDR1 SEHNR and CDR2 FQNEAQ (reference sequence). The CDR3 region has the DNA TGTGCCAGCAGCTTAGCGCACCAGGGGGAAGGAACTGAAGCTTTCTTT. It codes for CASSLAHQGEGTEAFF.

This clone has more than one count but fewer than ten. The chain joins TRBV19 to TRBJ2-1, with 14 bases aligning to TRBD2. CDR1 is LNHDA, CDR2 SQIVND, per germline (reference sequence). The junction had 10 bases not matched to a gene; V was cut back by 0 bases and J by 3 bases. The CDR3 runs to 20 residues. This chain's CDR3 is CASSIEPTSGGAWFYNEQFF. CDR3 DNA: TGTGCCAGTAGTATAGAACCGACTAGCGGGGGGGCTTGGTTCTACAATGAGCAGTTCTTC.

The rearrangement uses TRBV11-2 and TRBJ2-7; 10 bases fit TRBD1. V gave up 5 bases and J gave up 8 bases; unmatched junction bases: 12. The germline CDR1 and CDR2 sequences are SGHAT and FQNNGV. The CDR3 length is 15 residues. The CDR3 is CASSPIGQGGLKQYF. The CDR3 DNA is TGTGCCAGCAGCCCGATCGGACAGGGGGGTTTGAAGCAGTACTTC.

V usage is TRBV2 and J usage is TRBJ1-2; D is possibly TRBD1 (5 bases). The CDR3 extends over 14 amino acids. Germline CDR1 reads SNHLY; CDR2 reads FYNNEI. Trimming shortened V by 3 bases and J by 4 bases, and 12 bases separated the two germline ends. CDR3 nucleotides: TGTGCCAGCAGTGAGGGGGGGTTCTCCTATGGCTACACCTTC. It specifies CASSEGGFSYGYTF.

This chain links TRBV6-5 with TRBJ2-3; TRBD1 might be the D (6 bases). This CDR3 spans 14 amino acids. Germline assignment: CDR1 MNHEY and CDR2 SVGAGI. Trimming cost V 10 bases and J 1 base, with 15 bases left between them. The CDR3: CATLGGGGTDTQYF. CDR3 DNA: TGTGCCACTCTAGGGGGTGGGGGCACAGATACGCAGTATTTT.

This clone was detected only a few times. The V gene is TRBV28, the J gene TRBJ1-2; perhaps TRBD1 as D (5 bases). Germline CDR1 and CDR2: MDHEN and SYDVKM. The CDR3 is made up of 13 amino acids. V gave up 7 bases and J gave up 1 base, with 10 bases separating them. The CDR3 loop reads CASMAGYNYGYTF. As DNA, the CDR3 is TGTGCCAGCATGGCAGGGTATAACTATGGCTACACCTTC.

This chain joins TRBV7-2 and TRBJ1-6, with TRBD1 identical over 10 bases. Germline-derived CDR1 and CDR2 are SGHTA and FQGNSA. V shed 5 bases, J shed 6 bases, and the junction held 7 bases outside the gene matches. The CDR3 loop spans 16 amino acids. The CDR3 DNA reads TGTGCCAGCAGCGGACCGGGACAGGGGAGTAATTCACCCCTCCACTTT. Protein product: CASSGPGQGSNSPLHF.

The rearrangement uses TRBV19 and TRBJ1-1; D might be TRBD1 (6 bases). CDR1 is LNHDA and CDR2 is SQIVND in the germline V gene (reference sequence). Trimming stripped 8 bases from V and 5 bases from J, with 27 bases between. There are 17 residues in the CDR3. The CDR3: CASYFNPRGGRGTEAFF. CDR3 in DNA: TGTGCCAGTTATTTCAACCCCCGGGGGGGGCGAGGGACTGAAGCTTTCTTT.

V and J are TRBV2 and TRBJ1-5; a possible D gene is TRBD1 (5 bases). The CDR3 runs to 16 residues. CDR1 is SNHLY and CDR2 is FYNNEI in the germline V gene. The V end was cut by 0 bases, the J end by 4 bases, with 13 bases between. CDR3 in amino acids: CASSEAGGGANQPQHF. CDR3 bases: TGTGCCAGCAGTGAAGCGGGGGGGGGAGCTAATCAGCCCCAGCATTTT.